One and the same sample provided the 7 T cell receptor beta chains below, sequenced in a study of CD8+ T cells in alopecia areata. Extracted RNA was reverse transcribed into cDNA, the sequencing template. The repertoire was sequenced with immunoSEQ multiplex PCR; TCRdb's copy has only in-frame clones and lacks some. This table holds under 40,000 clones, roughly 53% found once. In five patients, CD4+ T cells were split by CD25+CD127- sorting. Material for sequencing was CD4+ Tregs sorted from blood. The receptors come from a human donor with alopecia areata.

The V call is TRBV7-2, the J call TRBJ1-2; D unresolved. The CDR3 extends over 13 amino acids. The ends were cut back, 1 base at V and 8 bases at J, with 11 bases in the middle. Germline CDR1 is SGHTA and CDR2 is FQGNSA. The CDR3 DNA is TGTGCCAGCAGCTTAGGGGGAGTTACAGGCTACACCTTC. Amino acid sequence: CASSLGGVTGYTF.

The genes are TRBV5-1 and TRBJ2-1; TRBD2 matches at 9 bases. With V trimmed by 2 bases and J by 4 bases, 10 bases remained unmatched. The CDR3 has 17 residues. Germline assignment: CDR1 SGHRS and CDR2 YFSETQ. CDR3 DNA: TGCGCCAGCAGCTTAGGGACTGGGCTAGCGGGGTACAATGAGCAGTTCTTC. Translating gives CASSLGTGLAGYNEQFF.

The rearrangement uses TRBV7-2 and TRBJ2-7, with TRBD2 identical over 9 bases. With 1 base clipped from V and 0 bases from J, the junction kept 10 bases outside the gene matches. This CDR3 region has 18 residues. Germline lookup yields CDR1 SGHTA and CDR2 FQGNSA. The CDR3 region has the DNA TGTGCCAGCAGCTTAGGGACTAGCGCTAACTACAGCTCCTACGAGCAGTACTTC. It is translated as CASSLGTSANYSSYEQYF.

This clone was observed a single time. V usage is TRBV7-2 and J usage is TRBJ2-2, with TRBD1 as a possible D gene (6 bases). CDR3 size: 14 residues. Per germline, CDR1 SGHTA and CDR2 FQGNSA. Trimming shortened V by 5 bases and J by 1 base, and 8 bases separated the two germline ends. The CDR3 reads CASSRQENTGELFF. The CDR3 DNA is TGTGCCAGCAGCCGACAGGAGAACACCGGGGAGCTGTTTTTT.

By its share, this clone is medium-sized. The gene calls are TRBV7-2 and TRBJ2-5, with a weak D call TRBD2 (6 bases). CDR1 is SGHTA, CDR2 FQGNSA, per germline. The CDR3 totals 15 residues. Trimming removed 2 bases from V and 1 base from J, with 11 bases in between. Here the CDR3 DNA reads TGTGCCAGCAGCTTATGGGGAGGCATCCAAGAGACCCAGTACTTC. This gives the protein CASSLWGGIQETQYF.

In its sample, this clone was seen once. The CDR3 loop reads CASSLDGTNPSYEQYF. For the CDR3, the DNA is TGTGCCAGCAGCTTAGACGGGACTAACCCCTCCTACGAGCAGTACTTC. The V call is TRBV7-2, the J call TRBJ2-7, with TRBD2 identical over 7 bases. In germline, CDR1 is SGHTA, CDR2 FQGNSA. The trim removed 1 base at V and 0 bases at J, leaving 6 bases unmatched. The CDR3 has 16 amino acids.

On this clone: Within the sample, other DNA sequences also encode this same CDR3. The chain recombines TRBV18 with TRBJ2-5; possible D gene TRBD2, 5 bases. Germline CDR1 is KGHSH and CDR2 is LQKENI. V dropped 0 bases and J dropped 4 bases, with 9 bases sitting between them. This CDR3 region has 14 residues. The CDR3 DNA reads as TGTGCCAGCTCACCACCGGCGGGCGGAGAGACCCAGTACTTC. Translated: CASSPPAGGETQYF.